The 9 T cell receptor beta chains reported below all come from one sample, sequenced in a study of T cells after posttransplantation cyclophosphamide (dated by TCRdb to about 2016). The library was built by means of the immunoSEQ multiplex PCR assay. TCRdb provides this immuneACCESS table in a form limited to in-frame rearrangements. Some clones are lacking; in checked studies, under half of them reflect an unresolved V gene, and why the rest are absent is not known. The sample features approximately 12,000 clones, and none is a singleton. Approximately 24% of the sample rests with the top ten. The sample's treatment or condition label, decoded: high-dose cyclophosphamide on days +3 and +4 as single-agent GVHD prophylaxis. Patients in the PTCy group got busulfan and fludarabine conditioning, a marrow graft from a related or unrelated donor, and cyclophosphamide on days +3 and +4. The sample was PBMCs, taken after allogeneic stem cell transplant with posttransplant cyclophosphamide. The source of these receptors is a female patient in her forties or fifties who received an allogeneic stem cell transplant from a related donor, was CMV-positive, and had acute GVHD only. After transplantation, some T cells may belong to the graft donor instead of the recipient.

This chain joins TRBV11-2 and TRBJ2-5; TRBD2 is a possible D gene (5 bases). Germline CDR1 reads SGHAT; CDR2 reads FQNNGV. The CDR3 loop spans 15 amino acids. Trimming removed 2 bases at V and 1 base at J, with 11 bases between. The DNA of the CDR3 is TGTGCCAGCAGCTTACTGCGGGTGGGCCAAGAGACCCAGTACTTC. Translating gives CASSLLRVGQETQYF.

The CDR3 sequence is CASSQNSRTDYGYTF. The CDR3 nucleotides read TGCGCCAGCAGTCAAAATTCTAGGACAGATTATGGCTACACCTTC. This chain connects TRBV23-1 to TRBJ1-2, with D maybe TRBD1 (6 bases). TRBV23-1 counts as an open reading frame of uncertain function. Trimming cost V 2 bases and J 5 bases, with 15 bases left between them. This CDR3 has 15 residues.

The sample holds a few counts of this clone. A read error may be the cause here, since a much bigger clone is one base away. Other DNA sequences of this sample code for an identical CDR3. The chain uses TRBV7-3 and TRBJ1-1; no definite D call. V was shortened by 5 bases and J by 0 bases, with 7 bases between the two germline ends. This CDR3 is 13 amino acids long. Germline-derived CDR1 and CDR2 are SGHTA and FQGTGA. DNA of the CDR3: TGTGCCAGCAGCCGAGAGATGAACACTGAAGCTTTCTTT. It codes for CASSREMNTEAFF.

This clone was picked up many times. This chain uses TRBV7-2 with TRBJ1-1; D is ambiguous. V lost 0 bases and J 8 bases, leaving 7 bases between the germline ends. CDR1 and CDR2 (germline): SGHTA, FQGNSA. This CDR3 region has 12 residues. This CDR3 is CASSLAVREAFF. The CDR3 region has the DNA TGTGCCAGCAGCTTAGCGGTGAGGGAAGCTTTCTTT.

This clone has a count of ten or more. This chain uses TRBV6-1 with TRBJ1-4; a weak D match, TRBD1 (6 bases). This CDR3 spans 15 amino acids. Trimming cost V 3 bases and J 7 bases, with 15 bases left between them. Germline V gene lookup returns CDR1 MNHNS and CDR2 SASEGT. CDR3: CASSEERGTAEKLFF. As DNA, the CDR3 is TGTGCCAGCAGTGAGGAGAGGGGGACGGCTGAAAAACTGTTTTTT.

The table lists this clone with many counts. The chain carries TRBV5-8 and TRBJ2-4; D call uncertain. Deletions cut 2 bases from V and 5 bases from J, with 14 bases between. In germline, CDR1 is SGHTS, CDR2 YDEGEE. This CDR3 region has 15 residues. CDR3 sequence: CASSFRQATQNIQYF. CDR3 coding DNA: TGTGCCAGCAGCTTTCGGCAGGCTACTCAAAACATTCAGTACTTC.

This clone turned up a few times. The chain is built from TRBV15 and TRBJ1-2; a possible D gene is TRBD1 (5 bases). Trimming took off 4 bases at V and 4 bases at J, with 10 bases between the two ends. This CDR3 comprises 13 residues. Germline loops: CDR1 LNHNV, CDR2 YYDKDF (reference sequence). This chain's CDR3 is CATSNGGLYGYTF. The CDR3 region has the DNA TGTGCCACCAGCAACGGGGGACTCTATGGCTACACCTTC.

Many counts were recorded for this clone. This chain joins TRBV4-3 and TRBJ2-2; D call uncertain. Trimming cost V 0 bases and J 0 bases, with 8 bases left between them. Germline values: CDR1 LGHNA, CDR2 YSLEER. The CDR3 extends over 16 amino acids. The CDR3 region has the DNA TGCGCCAGCAGCCAAGACAGGAATCCGAACACCGGGGAGCTGTTTTTT. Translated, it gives CASSQDRNPNTGELFF.

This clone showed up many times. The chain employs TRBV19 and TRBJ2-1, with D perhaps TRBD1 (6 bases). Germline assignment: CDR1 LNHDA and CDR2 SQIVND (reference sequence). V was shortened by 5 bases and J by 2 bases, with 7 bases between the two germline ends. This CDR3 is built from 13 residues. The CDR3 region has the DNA TGTGCCAGTAGTGGGGACACCTACAATGAGCAGTTCTTC. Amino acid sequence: CASSGDTYNEQFF.